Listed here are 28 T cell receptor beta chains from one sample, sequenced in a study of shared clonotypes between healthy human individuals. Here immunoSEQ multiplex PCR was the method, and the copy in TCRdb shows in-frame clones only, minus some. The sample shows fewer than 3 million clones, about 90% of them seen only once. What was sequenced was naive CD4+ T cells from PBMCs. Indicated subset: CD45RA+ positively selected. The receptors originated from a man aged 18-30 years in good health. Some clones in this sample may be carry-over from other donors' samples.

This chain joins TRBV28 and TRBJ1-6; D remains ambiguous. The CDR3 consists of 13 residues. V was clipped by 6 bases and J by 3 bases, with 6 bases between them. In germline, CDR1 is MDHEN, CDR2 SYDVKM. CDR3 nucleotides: TGTGCCAGCAGCCGGAACTATAATTCACCCCTCCACTTT. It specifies CASSRNYNSPLHF. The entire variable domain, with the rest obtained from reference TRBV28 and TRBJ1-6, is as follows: DVKVTQSSRYLVKRTGEKVFLECVQDMDHENMFWYRQDPGLGLRLIYFSYDVKMKEKGDIPEGYSVSREKKERFSLILESASTNQTSMYLCASSRNYNSPLHFGNGTRLTVT.

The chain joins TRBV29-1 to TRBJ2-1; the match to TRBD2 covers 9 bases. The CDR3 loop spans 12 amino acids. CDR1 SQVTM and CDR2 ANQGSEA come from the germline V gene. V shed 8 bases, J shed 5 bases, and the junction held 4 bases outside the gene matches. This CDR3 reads CSTRLADNEQFF. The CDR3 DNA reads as TGCAGCACCCGACTAGCGGACAATGAGCAGTTCTTC.

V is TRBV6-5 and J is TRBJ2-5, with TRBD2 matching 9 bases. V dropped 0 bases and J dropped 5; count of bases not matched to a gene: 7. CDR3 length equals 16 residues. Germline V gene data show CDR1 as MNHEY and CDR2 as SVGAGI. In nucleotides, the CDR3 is TGTGCCAGCAGTTACTCCAGCGGCGCGGGAGGGGAGACCCAGTACTTC. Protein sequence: CASSYSSGAGGETQYF.

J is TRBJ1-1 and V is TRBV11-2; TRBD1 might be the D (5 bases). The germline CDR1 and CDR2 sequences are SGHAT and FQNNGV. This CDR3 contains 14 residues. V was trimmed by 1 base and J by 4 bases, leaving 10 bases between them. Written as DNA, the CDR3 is TGTGCCAGCAGCTTAGGCAGGGTGGGCACTGAAGCTTTCTTT. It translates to CASSLGRVGTEAFF.

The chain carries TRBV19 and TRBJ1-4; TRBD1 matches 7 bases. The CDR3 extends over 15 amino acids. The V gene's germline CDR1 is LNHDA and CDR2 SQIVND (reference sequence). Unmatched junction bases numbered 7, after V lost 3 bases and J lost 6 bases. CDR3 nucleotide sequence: TGTGCCAGTAGTATTTTCGGGACAGAGGATGAAAAACTGTTTTTT. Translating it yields CASSIFGTEDEKLFF.

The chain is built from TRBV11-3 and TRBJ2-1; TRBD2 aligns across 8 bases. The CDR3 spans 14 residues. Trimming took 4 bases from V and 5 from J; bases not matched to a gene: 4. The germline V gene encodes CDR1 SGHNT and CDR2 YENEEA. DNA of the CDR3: TGTGCCAGCAGCTACGGACTAGCTGACAATGAGCAGTTCTTC. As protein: CASSYGLADNEQFF.

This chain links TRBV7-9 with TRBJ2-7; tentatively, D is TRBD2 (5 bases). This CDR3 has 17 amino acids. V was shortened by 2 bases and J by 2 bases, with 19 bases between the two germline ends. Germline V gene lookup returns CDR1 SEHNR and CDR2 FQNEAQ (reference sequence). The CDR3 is CASSLIDWRRSTYEQYF. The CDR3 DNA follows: TGTGCCAGCAGCTTAATAGATTGGAGGAGGTCTACCTACGAGCAGTACTTC.

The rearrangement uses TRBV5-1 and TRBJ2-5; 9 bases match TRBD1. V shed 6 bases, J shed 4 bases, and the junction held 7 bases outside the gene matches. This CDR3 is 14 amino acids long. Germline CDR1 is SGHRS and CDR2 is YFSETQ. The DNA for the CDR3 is TGCGCCAGCACCCCCGGGACAGGGAGAGAGACCCAGTACTTC. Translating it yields CASTPGTGRETQYF.

The CDR3 is CASRQGVYEQYF. The CDR3 DNA reads as TGTGCCAGCAGACAGGGGGTCTACGAGCAGTACTTC. This rearrangement joins TRBV6-6 to TRBJ2-7; 8 bases map to TRBD1. Looked up from germline, CDR1 is MNHNY and CDR2 is SVGAGI (reference sequence). V lost 6 bases and J lost 3; bases outside the gene matches: 1. The CDR3 covers 12 residues.

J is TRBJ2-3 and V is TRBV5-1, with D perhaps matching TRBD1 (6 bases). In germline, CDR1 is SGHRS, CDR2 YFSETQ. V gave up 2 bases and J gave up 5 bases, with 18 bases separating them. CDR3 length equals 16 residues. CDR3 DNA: TGCGCCAGCAGCTTTGGCAGGGGCATTATCGGAGATACGCAGTATTTT. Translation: CASSFGRGIIGDTQYF.

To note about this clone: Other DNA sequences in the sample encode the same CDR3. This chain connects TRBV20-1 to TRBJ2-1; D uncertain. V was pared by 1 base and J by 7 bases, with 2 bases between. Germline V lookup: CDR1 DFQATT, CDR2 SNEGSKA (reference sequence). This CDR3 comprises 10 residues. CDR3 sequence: CSARANEQFF. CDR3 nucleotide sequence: TGCAGTGCTAGAGCGAATGAGCAGTTCTTC.

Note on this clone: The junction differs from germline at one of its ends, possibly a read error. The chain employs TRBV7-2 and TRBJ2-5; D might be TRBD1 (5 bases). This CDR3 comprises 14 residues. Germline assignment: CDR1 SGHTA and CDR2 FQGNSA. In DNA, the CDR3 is TGTGCCAGCAGCTTAGGGGGCAGCCAAGGGACCCAGTACTTC. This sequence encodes CASSLGGSQGTQYF.

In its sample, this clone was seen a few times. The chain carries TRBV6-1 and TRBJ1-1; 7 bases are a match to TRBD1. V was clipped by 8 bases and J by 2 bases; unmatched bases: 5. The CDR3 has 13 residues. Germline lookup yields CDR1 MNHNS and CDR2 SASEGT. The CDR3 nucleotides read TGTGCCAGCGGGGCAGGGGGAAACACTGAAGCTTTCTTT. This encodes CASGAGGNTEAFF.

DNA of the CDR3: TGTGCCATGAGGGGGGGATACATGAACACTGAAGCTTTCTTT. It is translated as CAMRGGYMNTEAFF. This rearrangement joins TRBV6-1 to TRBJ1-1; perhaps TRBD1 as D (6 bases). Germline assignment: CDR1 MNHNS and CDR2 SASEGT. Trimming removed 10 bases at V and 0 bases at J, with 15 bases between. There are 14 residues in the CDR3.

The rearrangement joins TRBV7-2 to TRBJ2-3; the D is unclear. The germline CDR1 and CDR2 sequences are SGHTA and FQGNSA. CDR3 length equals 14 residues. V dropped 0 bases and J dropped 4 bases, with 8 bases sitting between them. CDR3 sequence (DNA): TGTGCCAGCAGCTTAGCCTCCTGGTCAGATACGCAGTATTTT. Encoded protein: CASSLASWSDTQYF.

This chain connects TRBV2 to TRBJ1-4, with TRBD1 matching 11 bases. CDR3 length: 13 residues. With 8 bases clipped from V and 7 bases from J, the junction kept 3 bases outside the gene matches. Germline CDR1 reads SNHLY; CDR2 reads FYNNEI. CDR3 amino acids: CASGGTGGEKLFF. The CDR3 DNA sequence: TGTGCCAGCGGCGGGACAGGGGGTGAAAAACTGTTTTTT.

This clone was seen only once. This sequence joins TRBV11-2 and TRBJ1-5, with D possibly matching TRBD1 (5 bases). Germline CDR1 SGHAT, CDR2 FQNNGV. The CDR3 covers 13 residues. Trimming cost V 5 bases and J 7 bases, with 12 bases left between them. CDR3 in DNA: TGTGCCAGCAGCCCAGAGCGGGGCCAGCCCCAGCATTTT. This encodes CASSPERGQPQHF.

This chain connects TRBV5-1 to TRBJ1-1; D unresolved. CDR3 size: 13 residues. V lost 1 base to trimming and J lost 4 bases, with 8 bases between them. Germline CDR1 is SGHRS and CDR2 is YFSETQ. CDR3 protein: CASSLLEPTEAFF. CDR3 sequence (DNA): TGCGCCAGCAGCTTGCTGGAACCCACTGAAGCTTTCTTT.

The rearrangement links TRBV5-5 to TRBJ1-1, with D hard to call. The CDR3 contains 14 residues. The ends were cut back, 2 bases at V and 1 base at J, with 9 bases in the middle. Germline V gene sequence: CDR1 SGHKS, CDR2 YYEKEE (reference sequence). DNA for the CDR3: TGTGCCAGCAGCTTTTTGCCGGCGAACACTGAAGCTTTCTTT. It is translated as CASSFLPANTEAFF.

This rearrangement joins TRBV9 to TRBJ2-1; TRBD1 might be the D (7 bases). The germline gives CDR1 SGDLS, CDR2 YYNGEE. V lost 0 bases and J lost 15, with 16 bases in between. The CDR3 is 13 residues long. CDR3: CASSVEGGQRLFF. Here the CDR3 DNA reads TGTGCCAGCAGCGTAGAGGGGGGACAGAGGTTGTTCTTC.

CDR3 region: CASRESGSDGELFF. The DNA of the CDR3 is TGTGCCAGCAGAGAGTCAGGGTCCGACGGGGAGCTGTTTTTT. The V and J genes are TRBV9 and TRBJ2-2, with D perhaps matching TRBD1 (5 bases). Germline V gene lookup returns CDR1 SGDLS and CDR2 YYNGEE. V was shortened by 5 bases and J by 7 bases, with 15 bases between the two germline ends. This CDR3 spans 14 amino acids. Together with reference TRBV9 and TRBJ2-2, the CDR3 gives the full variable domain: DSGVTQTPKHLITATGQRVTLRCSPRSGDLSVYWYQQSLDQGLQFLIQYYNGEERAKGNILERFSAQQFPDLHSELNLSSLELGDSALYFCASRESGSDGELFFGEGSRLTVL.

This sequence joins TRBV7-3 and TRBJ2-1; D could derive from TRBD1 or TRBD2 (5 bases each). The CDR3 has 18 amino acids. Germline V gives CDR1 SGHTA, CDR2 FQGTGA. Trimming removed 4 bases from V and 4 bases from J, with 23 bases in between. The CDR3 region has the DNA TGTGCCAGCAGCTCGAAAAAAGGCGGGCAGGGACCTTACAATGAGCAGTTCTTC. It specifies CASSSKKGGQGPYNEQFF.

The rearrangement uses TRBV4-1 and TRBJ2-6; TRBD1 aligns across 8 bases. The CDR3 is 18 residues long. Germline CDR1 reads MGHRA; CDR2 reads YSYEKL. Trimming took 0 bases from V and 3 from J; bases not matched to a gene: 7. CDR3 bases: TGCGCCAGCAGCCAAGAAACAGGGGGTGGAGTTGGGGCCAACGTCCTGACTTTC. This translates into CASSQETGGGVGANVLTF.

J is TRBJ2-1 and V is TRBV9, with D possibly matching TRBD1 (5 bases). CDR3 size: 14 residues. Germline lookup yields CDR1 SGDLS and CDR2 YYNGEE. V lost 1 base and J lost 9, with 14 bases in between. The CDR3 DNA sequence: TGTGCCAGCAGCGTAACCGGTGTGGGGCCTGAGCAGTTCTTC. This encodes CASSVTGVGPEQFF.

CDR3 sequence reads: CASSSSGTTRTDTQYF. The CDR3 DNA sequence: TGCGCCAGCAGCTCTTCCGGGACTACCCGCACAGATACGCAGTATTTT. The V and J genes are TRBV5-1 and TRBJ2-3, with TRBD2 identical over 7 bases. The CDR3 is made up of 16 amino acids. Germline V gene lookup returns CDR1 SGHRS and CDR2 YFSETQ. Trimming at V came to 3 bases and at J to 1 base, leaving 8 bases not matched to a gene.

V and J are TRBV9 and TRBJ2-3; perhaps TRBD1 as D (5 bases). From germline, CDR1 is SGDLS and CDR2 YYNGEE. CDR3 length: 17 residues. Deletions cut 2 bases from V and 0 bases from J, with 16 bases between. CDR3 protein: CASSVGLRTPSTDTQYF. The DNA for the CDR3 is TGTGCCAGCAGCGTGGGTTTAAGGACACCGAGCACAGATACGCAGTATTTT.

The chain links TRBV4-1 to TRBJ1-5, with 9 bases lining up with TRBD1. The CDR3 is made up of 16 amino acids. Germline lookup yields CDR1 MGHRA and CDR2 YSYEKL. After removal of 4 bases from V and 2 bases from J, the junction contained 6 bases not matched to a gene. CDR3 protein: CASSRGRQGGNQPQHF. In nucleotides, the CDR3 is TGCGCCAGCAGCCGAGGCCGACAGGGGGGCAATCAGCCCCAGCATTTT.

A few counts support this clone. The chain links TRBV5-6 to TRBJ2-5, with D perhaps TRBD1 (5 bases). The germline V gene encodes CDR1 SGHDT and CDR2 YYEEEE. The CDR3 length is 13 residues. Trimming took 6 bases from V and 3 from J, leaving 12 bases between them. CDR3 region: CASTWGQKETQYF. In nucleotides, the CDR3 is TGTGCCAGCACCTGGGGCCAAAAAGAGACCCAGTACTTC.